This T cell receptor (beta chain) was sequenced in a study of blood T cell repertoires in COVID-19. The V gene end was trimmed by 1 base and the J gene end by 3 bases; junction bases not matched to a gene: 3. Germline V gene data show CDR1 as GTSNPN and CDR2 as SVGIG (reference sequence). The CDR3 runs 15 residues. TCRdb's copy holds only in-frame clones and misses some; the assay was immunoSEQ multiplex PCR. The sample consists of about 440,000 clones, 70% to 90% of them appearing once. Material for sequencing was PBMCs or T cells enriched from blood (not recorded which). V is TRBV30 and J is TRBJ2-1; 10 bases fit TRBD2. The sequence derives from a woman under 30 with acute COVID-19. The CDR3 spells CAWSGLAGVYNEQFF. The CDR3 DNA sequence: TGTGCCTGGAGTGGGCTAGCGGGAGTCTACAATGAGCAGTTCTTC.